This T cell receptor (beta chain) derives from a study of cytomegalovirus exposure and HLA in healthy donors. Study outcomes and limitations: Cytomegalovirus-associated status was assigned to 164 TCR beta chains.

Using immunoSEQ multiplex PCR, the repertoire was profiled, and TCRdb retains in-frame clones only, with some absent. In the table there are 160,000 or so clones, 88% of which are singletons. Comments on this clone: Its antigen remains unidentified.

Trimming removed 4 bases from V and 3 bases from J; junction bases left unmatched: 4. The germline V gene has CDR1 MGHRA and CDR2 YSYEKL. There are 14 residues in the CDR3. The sequencing sample was made of PBMCs. The receptor comes from a man younger than 30 in good health and CMV-seronegative. The rearrangement links TRBV4-1 to TRBJ2-3; 7 nucleotides line up with TRBD1. The CDR3 is CASSRNRGTDTQYF. The CDR3 bases are TGCGCCAGCAGCCGGAACAGGGGAACAGATACGCAGTATTTT.